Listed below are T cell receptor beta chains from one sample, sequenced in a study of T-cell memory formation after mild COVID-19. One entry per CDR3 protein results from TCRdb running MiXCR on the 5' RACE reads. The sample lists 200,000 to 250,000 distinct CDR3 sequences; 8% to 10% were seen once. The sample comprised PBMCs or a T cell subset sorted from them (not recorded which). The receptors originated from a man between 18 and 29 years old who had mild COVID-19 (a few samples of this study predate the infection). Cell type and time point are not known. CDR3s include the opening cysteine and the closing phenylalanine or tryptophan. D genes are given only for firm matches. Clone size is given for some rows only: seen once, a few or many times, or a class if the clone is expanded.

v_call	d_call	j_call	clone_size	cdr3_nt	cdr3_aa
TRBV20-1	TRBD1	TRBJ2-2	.	TGCAGTGCTTCTCGACAGGGGGCCGGCGGGGAGCTGTTTTTT	CSASRQGAGGELFF
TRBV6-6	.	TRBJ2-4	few	TGTGCCAGCAGTTACTTGAGCTGGGGGGCCAAAAACATTCAGTACTTC	CASSYLSWGAKNIQYF
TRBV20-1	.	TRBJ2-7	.	TGCAGTGCGGAGGGGGAGGGGGTAGGTGGCGAGCAGTACTTC	CSAEGEGVGGEQYF
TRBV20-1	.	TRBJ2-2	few	TGCAGTGCTAGGGCAACTAGTACGGACACCGGGGAGCTGTTTTTT	CSARATSTDTGELFF
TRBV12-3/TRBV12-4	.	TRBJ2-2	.	TGTGCCAGCAGTTTGGCGCTTTCGAACACCGGGGAGCTGTTTTTT	CASSLALSNTGELFF
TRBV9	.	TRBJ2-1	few	TGTGCCAGCAGCGTAGCCGACAGCCAGCCGCTCTTC	CASSVADSQPLF
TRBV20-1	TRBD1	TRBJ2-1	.	TGCAGTGCTAGACAGGGGGTTACCCACAATGAGCAGTTCTTC	CSARQGVTHNEQFF
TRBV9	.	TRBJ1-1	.	TGTGCCAGCAGCGACGGTGGGGGGAACACTGAAGCTTTCTTT	CASSDGGGNTEAFF
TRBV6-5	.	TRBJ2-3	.	TGTGCCAGCAGTTCGGCAGGAACCCCAGATACGCAGTATTTT	CASSSAGTPDTQYF
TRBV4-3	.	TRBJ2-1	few	TGCGCCAGCAGCCAAGGCAGGGACCATGAGCAGTTCTTC	CASSQGRDHEQFF
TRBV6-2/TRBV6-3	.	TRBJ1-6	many	TGTGCCAGCAGAGGTTGGGTCCGAGGTACCCTCCACTTT	CASRGWVRGTLHF
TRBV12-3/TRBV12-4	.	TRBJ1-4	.	TGTGCCAGCAGCCTAAGATTCGGGCAGCTTGAAAAACTGATTTTT	CASSLRFGQLEKLIF
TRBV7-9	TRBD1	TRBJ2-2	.	TGTGCCAGCAGCCCAGCCGGGACAGGGGGCCGGACCGGGGAGCTGTTTTTT	CASSPAGTGGRTGELFF
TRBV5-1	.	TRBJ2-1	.	TGCGCCAGCAGCTTACAGGCGTTAGTCTACAATGAGCAGTTCTTC	CASSLQALVYNEQFF
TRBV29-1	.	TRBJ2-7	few	TGCAGCGTTGCCAGGGTTGGCGAGCAGTACTTC	CSVARVGEQYF
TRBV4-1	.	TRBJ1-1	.	TGCGCCAGCAGCCAGCCGACAGGAAAGAACACTGAAGCTTTCTTT	CASSQPTGKNTEAFF
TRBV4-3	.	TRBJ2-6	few	TGCGCCAGCAGCCACGGGCCGGGACGTACAAATTCTGGGGCCAACGTCCTGACTTTC	CASSHGPGRTNSGANVLTF
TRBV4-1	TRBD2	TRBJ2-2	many	TGCGCCAGCAGTCTAACTGACACGCGACTAGCGGGTGGCACCGGGGAGCTGTTTTTT	CASSLTDTRLAGGTGELFF
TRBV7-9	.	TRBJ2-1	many	TGTGCCAGCAGCCAAGGACAGCTCAGACTTTACAATGAGCAGTTCTTC	CASSQGQLRLYNEQFF
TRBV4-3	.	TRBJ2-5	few	TGCGCCAGCAGCCAGATACGACAGGGCGGGGCCCAGTACTTC	CASSQIRQGGAQYF
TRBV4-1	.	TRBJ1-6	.	TGCGCCAGCAGCCAAGACACCTCACCCCTCCACTTT	CASSQDTSPLHF
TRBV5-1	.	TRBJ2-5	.	TGCGCCAGCAGCTCCGATGTATGGGGAGGTCCCCAGTACTTC	CASSSDVWGGPQYF
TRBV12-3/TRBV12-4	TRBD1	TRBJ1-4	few	TGTGCCAGCAGACAGGGGGCTAATGAAAAACTGTTTTTT	CASRQGANEKLFF
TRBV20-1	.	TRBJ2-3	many	TGCAGTGCTAGAGTTGGGGGGGATACGCAGTATTTT	CSARVGGDTQYF
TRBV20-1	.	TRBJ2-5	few	TGCAGTGCTAGGACTGTCCAAGAGACCCAGTACTTC	CSARTVQETQYF
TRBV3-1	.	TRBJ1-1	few	TGTGCCAGCAGCCAAAGGACACAGAACACTGAAGCTTTCTTT	CASSQRTQNTEAFF
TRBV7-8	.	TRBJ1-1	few	TGTGCCAGCAGCTTAGGTCGGGTAAACACTGAAGCTTTCTTT	CASSLGRVNTEAFF
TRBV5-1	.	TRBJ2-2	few	TGCGCCAGCAGCCCTATGCAAGGGGACGTCGGGGAGCTGTTTTTT	CASSPMQGDVGELFF
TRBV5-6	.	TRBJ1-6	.	TGTGCCAGCAGCTTGGAGCAGGGAAGGGGACCCCTCCACTTT	CASSLEQGRGPLHF
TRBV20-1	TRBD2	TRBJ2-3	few	TGCAGTGCTAGCCCCGCTAGCGGGGGGGGATACACAGATACGCAGTATTTT	CSASPASGGGYTDTQYF
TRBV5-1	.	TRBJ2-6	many	TGCGCCAGCAGCTTGGGGGGGCGAGGGGCCAACGTCCTGACTTTC	CASSLGGRGANVLTF
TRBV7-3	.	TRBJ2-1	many	TGTGCCAGCAGCTTCTACCTGAACAATGAGCAGTTCTTC	CASSFYLNNEQFF
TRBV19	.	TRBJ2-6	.	TGTGCCAGTAGTAGCCTGGGACACCTTTCCTCTGGGGCCAACGTCCTGACTTTC	CASSSLGHLSSGANVLTF
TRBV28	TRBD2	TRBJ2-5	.	TGTGCCAGCAGCGGGACTAGCGGGCCAGGGGAGACCCAGTACTTC	CASSGTSGPGETQYF
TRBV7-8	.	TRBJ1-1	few	TGTGCCAGCAGCTTAGGATTCGGGAGGAACACTGAAGCTTTCTTT	CASSLGFGRNTEAFF
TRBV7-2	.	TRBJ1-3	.	TGTGCCAGCAGCTTAAATTCCCGGACAGCGGCGGGAAACACCATATATTTT	CASSLNSRTAAGNTIYF
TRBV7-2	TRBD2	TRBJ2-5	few	TGTGCCAGCAGCTTAGTGCGGGGGTACCAAGAGACCCAGTACTTC	CASSLVRGYQETQYF
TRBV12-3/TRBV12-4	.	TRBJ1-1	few	TGTGCCAGCACTAGCCGGAGAGCTTTCTTT	CASTSRRAFF
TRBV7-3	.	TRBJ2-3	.	TGTGCCAGCAGCTTAGAGCCAGCTGATACGCAGTATTTT	CASSLEPADTQYF
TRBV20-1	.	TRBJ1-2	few	TGCAGTTTAGGCCCGGACAGTGCATCCTATGGCTACACCTTC	CSLGPDSASYGYTF
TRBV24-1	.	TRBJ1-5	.	TGTGCCACCAGTGACTATAGGGGCAATCAGCCCCAGCATTTT	CATSDYRGNQPQHF
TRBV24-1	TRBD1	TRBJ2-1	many	TGTGCCACCAGTGACCCACAACGGGACAGAACGACAAGGCACAATGAGCAGTTCTTC	CATSDPQRDRTTRHNEQFF
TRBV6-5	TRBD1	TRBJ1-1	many	TGTGCCAGCAGTGGGGACAGGGGGTTCACTGAAGCTTTCTTT	CASSGDRGFTEAFF
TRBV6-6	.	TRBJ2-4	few	TGTGCCAGCAGTCCCGACAGGGCCAAAAACATTCAGTACTTC	CASSPDRAKNIQYF
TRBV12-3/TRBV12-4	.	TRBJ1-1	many	TGTGCCAGCAGTTTAGGGGGGGCGCGTAACACTGAAGCTTTCTTT	CASSLGGARNTEAFF
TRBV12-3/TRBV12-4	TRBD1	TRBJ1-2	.	TGTGCCAGCAACCTACAGGGGGCGGCGGATGGCTACACCTTC	CASNLQGAADGYTF
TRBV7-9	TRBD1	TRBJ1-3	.	TGTGCCAGCAGCTCCCGGGACAGGGGGACTGGAAACACCATATATTTT	CASSSRDRGTGNTIYF
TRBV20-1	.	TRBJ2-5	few	TGCAGTGCTAGAGCGGCAGCCGTACAAGAGACCCAGTACTTC	CSARAAAVQETQYF
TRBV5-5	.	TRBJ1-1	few	TGTGCCAGCAGCTTCGTAAGACCGGGTCCGATAGTGAACACTGAAGCTTTCTTT	CASSFVRPGPIVNTEAFF
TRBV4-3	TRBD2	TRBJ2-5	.	TGCGCCAGCAGCCAAAGGGCTAGCGGGGGTCAAGAGACCCAGTACTTC	CASSQRASGGQETQYF
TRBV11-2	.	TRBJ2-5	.	TGTGCCAGCAGCTTCGGGGCTTTAAGTGAGACCCAGTACTTC	CASSFGALSETQYF
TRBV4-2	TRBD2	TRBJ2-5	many	TGTGCCAGCAGCCAATGGGCGGGGGAAGAGACCCAGTACTTC	CASSQWAGEETQYF
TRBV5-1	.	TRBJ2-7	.	TGCGCCAGCAGCTTGGAACCAGGTGTGACCTACGAGCAGTACTTC	CASSLEPGVTYEQYF
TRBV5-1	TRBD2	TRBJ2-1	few	TGCGCCAGCGGGAGCGGGGGGGCTTACAATGAGCAGTTCTTC	CASGSGGAYNEQFF
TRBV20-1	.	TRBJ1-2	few	TGCAGTGCTAGAGAGGTCAGGGGTTTCTATGGCTACACCTTC	CSAREVRGFYGYTF
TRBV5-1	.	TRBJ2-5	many	TGCGCCAGCAGCTTGGCCGGACAGTACCAAGAGACCCAGTACTTC	CASSLAGQYQETQYF
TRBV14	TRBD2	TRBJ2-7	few	TGTGCCAGCAGCCAAGTGATGCCGGGGGGCGAGCAGTACTTC	CASSQVMPGGEQYF
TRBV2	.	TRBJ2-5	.	TGTGCCAGCAGTGCGGGCGGTAGGGAGACCCAGTACTTC	CASSAGGRETQYF
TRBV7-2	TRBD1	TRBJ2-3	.	TGTGCCAGCAGCTTGTTTGGTACGGGACAGGGAACAGATACGCAGTATTTT	CASSLFGTGQGTDTQYF
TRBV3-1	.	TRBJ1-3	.	TGTGCCAGCAGCCAAGCTTGGGCCTTTCCTGGAAACACCATATATTTT	CASSQAWAFPGNTIYF